The 12 T cell receptor beta chains below were found in one sample sequenced in a study of T cell changes during pregnancy in multiple sclerosis. Clones were sequenced by immunoSEQ multiplex PCR, and TCRdb holds only the in-frame ones, with some missing. The sample shows some 73,000 clones, 92% of them seen only once. Sequenced material: peripheral blood, taken in the third trimester of pregnancy. The origin of the receptors is a female donor in good health, enrolled as a control in a pregnancy study.

This chain connects TRBV7-6 to TRBJ1-2, with D uncertain. CDR3 size: 12 residues. V was shortened by 4 bases and J by 4 bases, with 7 bases between the two germline ends. Germline V lookup: CDR1 SGHVS, CDR2 FNYEAQ. CDR3 protein: CASSSYSYGYTF. For the CDR3, the DNA is TGTGCCAGCAGCTCATACAGCTATGGCTACACCTTC.

The V call is TRBV7-8, the J call TRBJ2-3; 13 bases line up with TRBD2. CDR1 and CDR2 (germline): SGHVS, FQNEAQ. There are 17 residues in the CDR3. V trimming: 7 bases; J trimming: 5 bases; junction bases outside the gene matches: 12. The CDR3 is CASIAPGLAGRGDTQYF. In DNA, the CDR3 is TGTGCCAGCATCGCCCCGGGACTAGCGGGGAGGGGAGATACGCAGTATTTT. Full variable domain (missing parts from reference TRBV7-8 and TRBJ2-3): GAGVSQSPRYKVAKRGQDVALRCDPISGHVSLFWYQQALGQGPEFLTYFQNEAQLDKSGLPSDRFFAERPEGSVSTLKIQRTQQEDSAVYLCASIAPGLAGRGDTQYFGPGTRLTVL.

The V and J genes are TRBV21-1 and TRBJ1-5; whether TRBD1, the table's D call, matches the DNA was not checked. TRBV21-1 is flagged as a pseudogene. There are 16 residues in the CDR3. The CDR3 DNA is TGTGCCAGCAGCAAAGGGGGCAGAGATAGCAATCAGCCCCAGCATTTT. The encoded protein is CASSKGGRDSNQPQHF.

The chain recombines TRBV29-1 with TRBJ1-2, with a possible D match to TRBD1 (5 bases). V lost 0 bases, J lost 2 bases, and 7 bases lay in between. Germline CDR1 SQVTM, CDR2 ANQGSEA. CDR3 length: 13 residues. The DNA for the CDR3 is TGCAGCGTTGAAGACGCAGGGAACTATGGCTACACCTTC. Its protein is CSVEDAGNYGYTF.

This clone has only a few counts. The CDR3 nucleotides are TGTGCCAGCAGCTTGGGGACAGGTCCGGATGAAAAACTGTTTTTT. It specifies CASSLGTGPDEKLFF. V usage is TRBV7-6 and J usage is TRBJ1-4; TRBD1 agrees at 8 bases. The CDR3 extends over 15 amino acids. CDR1 is SGHVS and CDR2 is FNYEAQ in the germline V gene. Losses at the gene ends were 3 bases for V and 6 bases for J; bases not matched to a gene: 6.

CDR3 residues: CASSWGQAAYEQYF. In DNA form, the CDR3 reads TGTGCCAGCAGCTGGGGACAGGCCGCCTACGAGCAGTACTTC. This chain connects TRBV5-6 to TRBJ2-7; 8 bases line up with TRBD1. The CDR3 length is 14 residues. Germline-derived CDR1 and CDR2 are SGHDT and YYEEEE. Trimming cost V 3 bases and J 2 bases; bases outside gene matches: 4.

This clone was recorded only once. V gene TRBV29-1 combines with J gene TRBJ2-4; 7 bases line up with TRBD2. CDR1 and CDR2 (germline): SQVTM, ANQGSEA. The CDR3 is 14 residues long. The CDR3 DNA reads as TGCAGGGTGGGGAGGGAGCTAGCCAAAAACATTCAGTACTTC. The encoded protein is CRVGRELAKNIQYF.

This chain joins TRBV28 and TRBJ2-1, with D possibly TRBD2 on 6 matching bases. The germline V gene encodes CDR1 MDHEN and CDR2 SYDVKM. The V gene lost 5 bases and the J gene lost 8 bases, with 13 bases spanning the gap. The CDR3 sequence is 13 residues long. Here the CDR3 reads CASSPSGGYEQFF. In DNA form, the CDR3 reads TGTGCCAGCAGTCCCTCCGGGGGTTATGAGCAGTTCTTC.

This clone was observed once. The genes are TRBV6-6 and TRBJ2-2, with 12 bases that match TRBD2. The germline gives CDR1 MNHNY, CDR2 SVGAGI (reference sequence). The CDR3 totals 16 residues. The V and J ends lost 0 bases and 7 bases, in that order; junction bases with no gene match: 3. The CDR3 reads CASSYSLAGGHGELFF. In DNA, the CDR3 is TGTGCCAGCAGTTACTCTCTAGCGGGAGGGCACGGGGAGCTGTTTTTT.

The chain couples TRBV9 to TRBJ2-2, with a tentative D call TRBD2 (5 bases). Trimming took off 5 bases at V and 0 bases at J, with 17 bases between the two ends. Germline V gene lookup returns CDR1 SGDLS and CDR2 YYNGEE. The CDR3 has 17 amino acids. In DNA form, the CDR3 reads TGTGCCAGCAGGGACTCCTATCTCGCCGCGAACACCGGGGAGCTGTTTTTT. Protein sequence: CASRDSYLAANTGELFF.

The J gene is TRBJ2-6, the V gene TRBV19, with D uncertain. Between the trimmed V and J ends, which lost 7 bases and 4 bases, there was a span of 17 bases. The germline CDR1 and CDR2 sequences are LNHDA and SQIVND (reference sequence). CDR3 length: 16 residues. The DNA of the CDR3 is TGTGCCAGTACCCCTCTGATAGTGCCAGGGGCCAACGTCCTGACTTTC. Encoded protein: CASTPLIVPGANVLTF.

The chain has TRBV7-2 and TRBJ2-7, with TRBD2 identical over 11 bases. After removal of 3 bases from V and 6 bases from J, the junction contained 7 bases not matched to a gene. This CDR3 has 15 amino acids. Germline values: CDR1 SGHTA, CDR2 FQGNSA. CDR3 nucleotide sequence: TGTGCCAGCAGCTTCACCGGGACTAGCGGAGCCGAGCAGTACTTC. This sequence encodes CASSFTGTSGAEQYF.